This T cell receptor (beta chain) is drawn from a study of identical twins' blood T cells. TCRdb reprocessed the 5' RACE reads with MiXCR, giving one entry per CDR3 protein. The data show some 300 distinct CDR3 sequences, with over 60% seen just once and under 40% held by the top ten. Broader study findings: Each donor's most abundant TCRbeta clonotypes shared more CDR3 sequences with her twin than unrelated donors.

Regarding this clonotype: Its antigen is not identified.

Germline assignment: CDR1 DFQATT and CDR2 SNEGSKA (reference sequence). This CDR3 contains 15 residues. Deletions cut 5 bases from V and 1 base from J, with 16 bases between. The sequence derives from a woman between 18 and 50 years old in good health. The sample comprised PBMCs. V and J are TRBV20-1 and TRBJ2-3; D ambiguous. The CDR3 spells CSARRPGRGTDTQYF. The CDR3 DNA sequence: TGCAGTGCTCGACGACCAGGCCGGGGCACAGATACGCAGTATTTT.